Sequencing of this T cell receptor beta chain was carried out in a study of cytomegalovirus exposure and HLA in healthy donors. Study observations and caveats: Reportedly, cytomegalovirus status was diagnosed with high sensitivity and specificity.

In regard to this clone: No antigen is known for it.

With 60 Vbeta and 13 Jbeta primers, the PCR was carried out. Repertoires were generated with immunoSEQ multiplex PCR, while TCRdb's copy carries only in-frame clones and drops some. This table holds 100,000 to 150,000 clones, more than 80% found once. V was pared by 2 bases and J by 8 bases, with 16 bases between. The CDR3 spans 15 residues. CDR1 is LNHNV and CDR2 is YYDKDF in the germline V gene (reference sequence). This clonotype originated in a woman aged 35 to 49 in good health and CMV-seropositive. Sequenced sample: PBMCs. The chain has TRBV15 and TRBJ2-1, with D uncertain. CDR3 sequence (DNA): TGTGCCACCAGCAGACCGTTACCCCTACGGGATGAGCAGTTCTTC. This encodes CATSRPLPLRDEQFF.